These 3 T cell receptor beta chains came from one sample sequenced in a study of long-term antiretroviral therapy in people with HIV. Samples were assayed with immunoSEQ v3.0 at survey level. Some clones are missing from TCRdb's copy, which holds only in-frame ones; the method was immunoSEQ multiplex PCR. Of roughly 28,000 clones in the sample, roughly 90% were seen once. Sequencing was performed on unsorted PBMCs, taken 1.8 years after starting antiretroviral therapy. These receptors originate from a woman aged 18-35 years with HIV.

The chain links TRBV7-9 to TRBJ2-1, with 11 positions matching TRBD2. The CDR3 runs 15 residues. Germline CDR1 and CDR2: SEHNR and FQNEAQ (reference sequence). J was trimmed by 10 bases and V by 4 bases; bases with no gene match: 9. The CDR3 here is CASSYLSGRAREQFF. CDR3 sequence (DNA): TGTGCCAGCAGCTACCTTAGCGGGAGGGCCAGGGAGCAGTTCTTC. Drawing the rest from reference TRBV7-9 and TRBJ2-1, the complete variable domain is DTGVSQNPRHKITKRGQNVTFRCDPISEHNRLYWYRQTLGQGPEFLTYFQNEAQLEKSRLLSDRFSAERPKGSFSTLEIQRTEQGDSAMYLCASSYLSGRAREQFFGPGTRLTVL.

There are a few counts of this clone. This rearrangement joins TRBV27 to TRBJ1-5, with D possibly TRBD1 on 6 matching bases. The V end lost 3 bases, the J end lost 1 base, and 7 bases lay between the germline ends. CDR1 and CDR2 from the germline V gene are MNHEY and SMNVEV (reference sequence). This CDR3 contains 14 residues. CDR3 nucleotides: TGTGCCAGCAGTTTTCAGGGGAGCAATCAGCCCCAGCATTTT. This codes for CASSFQGSNQPQHF.

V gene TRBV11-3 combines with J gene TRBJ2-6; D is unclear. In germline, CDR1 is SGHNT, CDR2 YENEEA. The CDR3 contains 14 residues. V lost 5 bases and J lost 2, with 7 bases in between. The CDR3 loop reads CASSPYTGANVLTF. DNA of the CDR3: TGTGCCAGCAGCCCATATACTGGGGCCAACGTCCTGACTTTC. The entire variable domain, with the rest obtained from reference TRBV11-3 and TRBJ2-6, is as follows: EAGVVQSPRYKIIEKKQPVAFWCNPISGHNTLYWYLQNLGQGPELLIRYENEEAVDDSQLPKDRFSAERLKGVDSTLKIQPAELGDSAVYLCASSPYTGANVLTFGAGSRLTVL.